The next 27 T cell receptor beta chains were all read from a single sample in a study of OX40 agonist ivuxolimab in advanced cancers. Sequencing used immunoSEQ multiplex PCR; TCRdb keeps in-frame clones, though not all of them. Of approximately 71,000 clones listed, 94% were seen once; the top ten hold about a sixth. This specimen consisted of CD4+ or CD8+ T cells sorted from blood, obtained in a trial of the OX40 agonist ivuxolimab. Every receptor here comes from an adult with an advanced solid tumor such as melanoma, head and neck, liver or kidney cancer.

This CDR3 reads CASSFRGPHYNEQFF. The CDR3 DNA is TGTGCCAGCAGTTTCAGGGGGCCGCACTACAATGAGCAGTTCTTC. The chain joins TRBV6-5 to TRBJ2-1; 8 positions match TRBD1. Trimming took 4 bases from V and 3 from J; bases not matched to a gene: 5. Germline CDR1 and CDR2: MNHEY and SVGAGI. This CDR3 spans 15 amino acids.

The CDR3 sequence is CASSPGQATNEKLFF. The CDR3 DNA is TGTGCCAGCAGCCCCGGACAGGCAACTAATGAAAAACTGTTTTTT. V and J are TRBV9 and TRBJ1-4; 7 bases fit TRBD1. There are 15 residues in the CDR3. The trim removed 4 bases at V and 0 bases at J, leaving 3 bases unmatched. Germline assignment: CDR1 SGDLS and CDR2 YYNGEE.

The chain employs TRBV27 and TRBJ2-7; the match to TRBD1 covers 8 bases. CDR1 is MNHEY, CDR2 SMNVEV, per germline (reference sequence). Trimming took 3 bases from V and 0 from J; bases not matched to a gene: 1. This CDR3 spans 14 amino acids. CDR3 region: CASSFGQGSYEQYF. CDR3 DNA sequence: TGTGCCAGCAGTTTCGGACAGGGCTCCTACGAGCAGTACTTC.

On this clone itself: The junction and the germline gene differ at one end; a read error may be behind it. The chain carries TRBV7-2 and TRBJ1-6, with unresolved D. Germline values: CDR1 SGHTA, CDR2 FQGNSA. CDR3 length equals 15 residues. The CDR3 DNA reads as TGTGCCAGCAGCGGAGGCCACTCCGATAATTCACCCCTCCACTTT. This encodes CASSGGHSDNSPLHF.

The chain uses TRBV4-3 and TRBJ2-7, with 15 bases fitting TRBD2. V trimming: 1 base; J trimming: 6 bases; junction bases outside the gene matches: 7. Germline V lookup: CDR1 LGHNA, CDR2 YSLEER. The CDR3 covers 17 residues. The CDR3 DNA reads TGCGCCAGCAGCCAAGGTTCGGAGGGACTAGCGGGAGGCGAGCAGTACTTC. The encoded protein is CASSQGSEGLAGGEQYF.

The genes are TRBV14 and TRBJ2-1; TRBD2 matches 12 bases. This CDR3 contains 16 residues. J gave up 2 bases and V 4 bases, and 3 bases lay outside the gene matches. Germline V gives CDR1 SGHDN, CDR2 FVKESK. DNA of the CDR3: TGTGCCAGCAGCCCAACTAGCGGGAGGACCTACAATGAGCAGTTCTTC. Amino acids: CASSPTSGRTYNEQFF.

The rearrangement links TRBV4-3 to TRBJ1-3; 11 nucleotides align to TRBD1. The length of the CDR3 is 16 residues. V dropped 4 bases and J dropped 2; count of bases not matched to a gene: 4. CDR1 LGHNA and CDR2 YSLEER come from the germline V gene. CDR3 bases: TGCGCCAGCAGCCCAGGGGGACAGGGGGCTGGAAACACCATATATTTT. It encodes CASSPGGQGAGNTIYF.

The J gene is TRBJ2-3, the V gene TRBV10-3, with 7 bases that match TRBD2. The CDR3 loop spans 15 amino acids. Germline assignment: CDR1 ENHRY and CDR2 SYGVKD. The V gene end was trimmed by 4 bases and the J gene end by 1 base; junction bases not matched to a gene: 5. The chain's CDR3 is CAISAGGGGTDTQYF. DNA for the CDR3: TGTGCCATCAGTGCGGGAGGAGGAGGCACAGATACGCAGTATTTT.

CDR3 in amino acids: CASSLGQGVYEQYF. CDR3 nucleotides: TGTGCCAGCAGCTTAGGACAGGGGGTGTACGAGCAGTACTTC. The genes are TRBV11-2 and TRBJ2-7; 9 bases agree with TRBD1. Germline CDR1 is SGHAT and CDR2 is FQNNGV. The trim removed 1 base at V and 4 bases at J, leaving 2 bases unmatched. This CDR3 contains 14 residues.

A single count supports this clone. The chain couples TRBV9 to TRBJ2-3, with no clear D. The CDR3 totals 15 residues. V was cut by 0 bases and J by 0 bases, with 8 bases left in between. Germline values: CDR1 SGDLS, CDR2 YYNGEE. The CDR3 nucleotides are TGTGCCAGCAGCGTAGGTCAGGCTAGCACAGATACGCAGTATTTT. Its protein product is CASSVGQASTDTQYF.

The genes are TRBV5-4 and TRBJ2-1; the D is unclear. The CDR3 extends over 12 amino acids. The germline V gene has CDR1 SGHNT and CDR2 YYREEE (reference sequence). V shed 3 bases and J shed 10 bases, with 11 bases lying between them. The CDR3 DNA sequence: TGTGCCAGCAGCTCGGACCTAGAAGAGCAGTTCTTC. Translation: CASSSDLEEQFF.

The chain joins TRBV30 to TRBJ2-2; D gene unclear. The CDR3 totals 14 residues. Germline CDR1 reads GTSNPN; CDR2 reads SVGIG (reference sequence). V was pared by 5 bases and J by 8 bases, with 18 bases between. The CDR3 loop is CAWGPGPQPGELFF. The CDR3 DNA sequence: TGTGCCTGGGGCCCCGGGCCGCAACCGGGGGAGCTGTTTTTT.

CDR3 bases: TGCGCCAGCAGCCCGCTCGGAGGAGGCAATGAGCAGTTCTTC. It specifies CASSPLGGGNEQFF. This chain uses TRBV4-3 with TRBJ2-1, with D perhaps matching TRBD2 (5 bases). The CDR3 is 14 residues long. Germline V gene data show CDR1 as LGHNA and CDR2 as YSLEER. Trimming removed 4 bases from V and 6 bases from J, with 13 bases in between.

The chain recombines TRBV21-1 with TRBJ1-2; the DNA was not used to check the table's D call, TRBD1. TRBV21-1 counts as a pseudogene. This CDR3 contains 14 residues. The CDR3 spells CASSKINRDYGYTF. In nucleotides, the CDR3 is TGTGCCAGCAGCAAAATTAACAGGGACTATGGCTACACCTTC.

The rearrangement uses TRBV4-2 and TRBJ2-1; 7 nucleotides line up with TRBD2. Per germline, CDR1 LGHNA and CDR2 YNFKEQ. The CDR3 covers 17 residues. V gave up 4 bases and J gave up 0 bases; unmatched junction bases: 9. CDR3 nucleotides: TGTGCCAGCAGCCCCCCGGTGAGGACTAGCTCCTACAATGAGCAGTTCTTC. Translation: CASSPPVRTSSYNEQFF.

The chain links TRBV7-2 to TRBJ1-3, with unresolved D. Between the trimmed V and J ends, which lost 5 bases and 9 bases, there was a span of 17 bases. This CDR3 spans 14 amino acids. Germline V gives CDR1 SGHTA, CDR2 FQGNSA. CDR3 sequence: CASSTSPSQVTIYF. The CDR3 nucleotides read TGTGCCAGCAGCACCTCCCCCTCGCAAGTCACCATATATTTT. Full variable domain (rest looked up from reference TRBV7-2 and TRBJ1-3): GAGVSQSPSNKVTEKGKDVELRCDPISGHTALYWYRQSLGQGLEFLIYFQGNSAPDKSGLPSDRFSAERTGGSVSTLTIQRTQQEDSAVYLCASSTSPSQVTIYFGEGSWLTVV.

The chain recombines TRBV18 with TRBJ2-7; 10 bases line up with TRBD2. V shed 3 bases and J 0 bases; nucleotides not matched to a gene: 2. CDR1 and CDR2 from the germline V gene are KGHSH and LQKENI. The length of the CDR3 is 15 residues. As DNA, the CDR3 is TGTGCCAGCTCACCCCGGACTAGCGGCTCCTACGAGCAGTACTTC. Residues: CASSPRTSGSYEQYF.

CDR3 protein: CASSRGPISYEQYF. CDR3 in DNA: TGCGCCAGCAGCCGAGGACCGATCTCCTACGAGCAGTACTTC. This chain links TRBV4-3 with TRBJ2-7; D is unresolved. This CDR3 spans 14 amino acids. V shed 4 bases and J shed 0 bases, with 10 bases lying between them. The germline CDR1 and CDR2 sequences are LGHNA and YSLEER.

The CDR3 DNA sequence: TGTGCCAGCAGCAGATTAATTGCCCGGGGGGACGAGCAGTACTTC. The encoded protein is CASSRLIARGDEQYF. This sequence joins TRBV7-2 and TRBJ2-7; 7 bases are shared with TRBD2. The CDR3 is 15 residues long. The ends lost 5 bases at V and 5 bases at J; junction bases unmatched: 12. The germline gives CDR1 SGHTA, CDR2 FQGNSA.

The J gene is TRBJ2-7, the V gene TRBV7-9; 10 bases map to TRBD2. This CDR3 is 15 amino acids long. J was trimmed by 0 bases and V by 3 bases; bases with no gene match: 2. Germline loops: CDR1 SEHNR, CDR2 FQNEAQ (reference sequence). This chain's CDR3 is CASSFSGGSSYEQYF. CDR3 bases: TGTGCCAGCAGCTTTAGCGGGGGGAGCTCCTACGAGCAGTACTTC.

The rearrangement links TRBV4-3 to TRBJ2-1, with TRBD2 matching over 14 bases. CDR3 length: 17 amino acids. Unmatched junction bases numbered 2, after V lost 4 bases and J lost 0 bases. Looked up from germline, CDR1 is LGHNA and CDR2 is YSLEER. CDR3 region: CASSPGLAGDSYNEQFF. CDR3 in DNA: TGCGCCAGCAGCCCGGGACTAGCGGGGGACTCCTACAATGAGCAGTTCTTC.

The CDR3, as DNA: TGCGCCAGCAGCCAAGAGGGATCCAGCTCCTACAATGAGCAGTTCTTC. As protein: CASSQEGSSSYNEQFF. This chain links TRBV4-3 with TRBJ2-1; D remains ambiguous. The length of the CDR3 is 16 residues. CDR1 and CDR2 from the germline V gene are LGHNA and YSLEER. Deletions cut 0 bases from V and 0 bases from J, with 9 bases between.

The rearrangement uses TRBV4-3 and TRBJ2-1; 8 positions agree with TRBD2. CDR3 length equals 16 residues. Trimming at V came to 2 bases and at J to 4 bases, leaving 7 bases not matched to a gene. Germline loops: CDR1 LGHNA, CDR2 YSLEER. The CDR3 sequence: CASSQIFGGGYNEQFF. The CDR3 DNA is TGCGCCAGCAGCCAAATATTCGGGGGGGGTTACAATGAGCAGTTCTTC.

The chain joins TRBV19 to TRBJ2-7; TRBD2 aligns across 9 bases. Germline loops: CDR1 LNHDA, CDR2 SQIVND (reference sequence). The V segment lost 0 bases and the J segment 6 bases; nucleotides outside the gene matches: 6. The CDR3 runs 15 residues. The CDR3 DNA reads TGTGCCAGTAGTATAGATGGCGGGAGGGCCCGCGAGCAGTACTTC. This encodes CASSIDGGRAREQYF.

In its sample, this clone was seen once. V gene TRBV6-5 combines with J gene TRBJ1-4, with a weak D call TRBD1 (6 bases). Between the trimmed V and J ends, which lost 2 bases and 4 bases, there was a span of 8 bases. The CDR3 has 14 residues. Per germline, CDR1 MNHEY and CDR2 SVGAGI. This chain's CDR3 is CASSYGGYNEKLFF. The CDR3 coding sequence is TGTGCCAGCAGTTACGGGGGCTATAATGAAAAACTGTTTTTT.

As for this clone: An end of the junction differs from the germline gene, which may be a read error. The chain's CDR3 is CASSLGHTGELFF. As DNA, the CDR3 is TGTGCCAGCAGTTTAGGGCACACCGGGGAGCTGTTTTTT. The chain has TRBV7-7 and TRBJ2-2; D not certain. Germline values: CDR1 SSHAT, CDR2 FNYEAQ (reference sequence). This CDR3 has 13 residues.

This clone was seen a single time. This sequence joins TRBV14 and TRBJ2-3; weak D call: TRBD1 (6 bases). Trimming left V 4 bases short and J 0 bases short, with 8 bases between. Germline CDR1 reads SGHDN; CDR2 reads FVKESK. The length of the CDR3 is 14 residues. The CDR3 DNA sequence: TGTGCCAGCAGCCTCAGGGGAAGCACAGATACGCAGTATTTT. As protein: CASSLRGSTDTQYF.